This TCR beta chain was profiled in a study of T cell responses to AZD1222 COVID-19 vaccine. Turning to the study itself: Some second doses came at about 4 weeks and others at about 12 weeks; these were pooled.

CDR1 is SGDLS and CDR2 is YYNGEE in the germline V gene. The V gene lost 3 bases and the J gene lost 6 bases, with 21 bases spanning the gap. There are 17 residues in the CDR3. Clones were read by immunoSEQ multiplex PCR, and TCRdb kept only the in-frame ones, dropping some. Seen here are roughly 110,000 clones, roughly 90% observed once, and the top ten hold approximately 5%. Concerning this clone itself: Its antigen is currently unknown.

Study results and caveats: Mostly white British, mostly female donors; authors suggested clonal diversity may be underestimated. Reportedly, nearly half of unique spike TCRs recognized epitopes outside B.1.351/B.1.1.7 mutations.

This TCR came from an adult in good health. This chain links TRBV9 with TRBJ2-2, with a possible D match to TRBD2 (7 bases). The sequenced sample was peripheral blood, obtained on day 0 of AZD1222 vaccination. CDR3 loop: CASSAQRGGDLAGELFF. DNA for the CDR3: TGTGCCAGCAGCGCTCAGAGAGGGGGGGATCTGGCCGGGGAGCTGTTTTTT.